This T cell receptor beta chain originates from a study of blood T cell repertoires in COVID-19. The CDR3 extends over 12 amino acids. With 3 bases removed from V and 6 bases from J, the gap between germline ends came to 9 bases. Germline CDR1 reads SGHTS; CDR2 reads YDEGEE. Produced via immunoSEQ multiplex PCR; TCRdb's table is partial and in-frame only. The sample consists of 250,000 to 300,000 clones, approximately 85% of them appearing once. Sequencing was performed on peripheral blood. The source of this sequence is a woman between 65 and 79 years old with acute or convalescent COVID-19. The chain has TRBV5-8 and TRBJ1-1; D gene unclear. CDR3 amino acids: CASSSRRAEAFF. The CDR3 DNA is TGTGCCAGCAGCTCCCGTCGGGCTGAAGCTTTCTTT.